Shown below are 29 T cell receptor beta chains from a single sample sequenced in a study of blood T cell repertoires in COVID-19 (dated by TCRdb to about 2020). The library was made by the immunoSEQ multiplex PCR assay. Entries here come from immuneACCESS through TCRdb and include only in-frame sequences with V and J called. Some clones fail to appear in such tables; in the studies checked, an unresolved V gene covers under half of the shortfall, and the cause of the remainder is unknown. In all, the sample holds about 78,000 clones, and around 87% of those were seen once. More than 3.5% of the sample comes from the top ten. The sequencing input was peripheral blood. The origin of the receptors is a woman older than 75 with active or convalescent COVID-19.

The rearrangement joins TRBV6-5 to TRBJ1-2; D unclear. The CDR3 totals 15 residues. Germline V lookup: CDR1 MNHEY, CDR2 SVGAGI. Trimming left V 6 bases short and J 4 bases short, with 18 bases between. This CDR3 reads CASSRSWAAGYGYTF. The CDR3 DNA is TGTGCCAGCAGCCGTTCATGGGCCGCGGGCTATGGCTACACCTTC.

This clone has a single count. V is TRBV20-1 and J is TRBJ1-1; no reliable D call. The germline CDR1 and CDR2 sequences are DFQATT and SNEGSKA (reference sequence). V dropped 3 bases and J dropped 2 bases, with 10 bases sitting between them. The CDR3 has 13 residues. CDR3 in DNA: TGCAGTGCTAGTTCAGGCCCTAACACTGAAGCTTTCTTT. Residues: CSASSGPNTEAFF.

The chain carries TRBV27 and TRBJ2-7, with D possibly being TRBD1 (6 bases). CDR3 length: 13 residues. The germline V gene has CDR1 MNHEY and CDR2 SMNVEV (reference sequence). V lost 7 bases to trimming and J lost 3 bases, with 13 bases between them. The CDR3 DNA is TGTGCCAGCAATCCCAGGGGTGGCTACGAGCAGTACTTC. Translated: CASNPRGGYEQYF.

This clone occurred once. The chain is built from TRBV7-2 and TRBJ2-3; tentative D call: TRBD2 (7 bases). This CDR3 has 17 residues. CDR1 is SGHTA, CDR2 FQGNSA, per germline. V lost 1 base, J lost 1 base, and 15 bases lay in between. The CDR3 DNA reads TGTGCCAGCAGCTTAGTCGGCGGGGGCCGGGGCACAGATACGCAGTATTTT. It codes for CASSLVGGGRGTDTQYF.

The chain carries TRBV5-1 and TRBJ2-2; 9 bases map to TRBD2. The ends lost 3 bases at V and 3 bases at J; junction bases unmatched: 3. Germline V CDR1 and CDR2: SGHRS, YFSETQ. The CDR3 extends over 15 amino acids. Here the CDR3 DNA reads TGCGCCAGCAGCTCAGCGGGAGGAGACACCGGGGAGCTGTTTTTT. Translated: CASSSAGGDTGELFF.

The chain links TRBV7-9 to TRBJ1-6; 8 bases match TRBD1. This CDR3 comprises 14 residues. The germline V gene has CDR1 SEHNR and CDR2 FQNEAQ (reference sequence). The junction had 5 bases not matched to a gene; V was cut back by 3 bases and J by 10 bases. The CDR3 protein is CASSFGQGRSPLHF. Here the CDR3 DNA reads TGTGCCAGCAGCTTCGGACAGGGCAGATCACCCCTCCACTTT.

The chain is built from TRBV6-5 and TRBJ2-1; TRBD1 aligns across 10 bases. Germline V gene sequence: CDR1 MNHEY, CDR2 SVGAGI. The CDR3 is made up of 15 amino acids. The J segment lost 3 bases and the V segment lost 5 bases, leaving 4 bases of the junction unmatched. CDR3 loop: CASSRRTGGYNEQFF. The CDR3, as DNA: TGTGCCAGCAGTCGTAGGACAGGGGGCTACAATGAGCAGTTCTTC.

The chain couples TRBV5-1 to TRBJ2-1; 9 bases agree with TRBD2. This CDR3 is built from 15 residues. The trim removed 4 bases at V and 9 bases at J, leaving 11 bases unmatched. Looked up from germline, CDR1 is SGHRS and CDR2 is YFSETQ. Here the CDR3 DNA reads TGCGCCAGCAGCCACGAAGCGGGAGGTAAGGGTGAGCAGTTCTTC. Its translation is CASSHEAGGKGEQFF.

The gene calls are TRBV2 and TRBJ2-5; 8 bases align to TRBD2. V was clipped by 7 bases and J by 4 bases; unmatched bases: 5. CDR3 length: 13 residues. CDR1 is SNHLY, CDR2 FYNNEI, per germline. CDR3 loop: CASNREGPETQYF. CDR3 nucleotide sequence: TGTGCCAGCAATCGGGAGGGCCCAGAGACCCAGTACTTC. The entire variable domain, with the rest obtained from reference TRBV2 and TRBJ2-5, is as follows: EPEVTQTPSHQVTQMGQEVILRCVPISNHLYFYWYRQILGQKVEFLVSFYNNEISEKSEIFDDQFSVERPDGSNFTLKIRSTKLEDSAMYFCASNREGPETQYFGPGTRLLVL.

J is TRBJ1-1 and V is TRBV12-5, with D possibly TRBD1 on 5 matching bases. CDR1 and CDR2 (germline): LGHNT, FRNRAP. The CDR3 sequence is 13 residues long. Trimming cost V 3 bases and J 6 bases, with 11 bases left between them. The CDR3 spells CASGFLEGAEAFF. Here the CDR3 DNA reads TGTGCTAGTGGTTTCCTCGAAGGGGCTGAAGCTTTCTTT.

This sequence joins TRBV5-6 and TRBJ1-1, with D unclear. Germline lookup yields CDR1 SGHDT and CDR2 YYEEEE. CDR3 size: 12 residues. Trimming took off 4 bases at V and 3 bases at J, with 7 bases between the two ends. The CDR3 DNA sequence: TGTGCCAGCAGCAGAGGTGACACTGAAGCTTTCTTT. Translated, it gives CASSRGDTEAFF.

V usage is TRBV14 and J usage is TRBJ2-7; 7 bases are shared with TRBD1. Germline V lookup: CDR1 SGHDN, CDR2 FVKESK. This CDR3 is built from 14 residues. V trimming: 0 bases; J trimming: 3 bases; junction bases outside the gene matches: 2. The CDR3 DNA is TGTGCCAGCAGCCAAGAGACAGGGTTCTACGAGCAGTACTTC. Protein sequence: CASSQETGFYEQYF.

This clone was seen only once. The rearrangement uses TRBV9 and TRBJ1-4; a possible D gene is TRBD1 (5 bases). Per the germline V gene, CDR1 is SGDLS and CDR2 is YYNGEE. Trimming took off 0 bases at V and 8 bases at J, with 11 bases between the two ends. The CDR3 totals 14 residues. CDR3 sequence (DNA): TGTGCCAGCAGCGTAGGCCAGGGAAACGAAAAACTGTTTTTT. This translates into CASSVGQGNEKLFF.

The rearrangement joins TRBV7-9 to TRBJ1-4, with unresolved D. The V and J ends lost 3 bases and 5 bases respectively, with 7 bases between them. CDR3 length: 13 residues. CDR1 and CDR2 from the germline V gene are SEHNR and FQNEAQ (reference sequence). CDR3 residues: CASSLGLNEKLFF. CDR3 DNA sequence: TGTGCCAGCAGCTTGGGCCTAAATGAAAAACTGTTTTTT.

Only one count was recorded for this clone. This chain's CDR3 is CASSEGTGLTDTQYF. CDR3 DNA: TGTGCCAGCAGTGAAGGGACAGGCCTCACAGATACGCAGTATTTT. The J gene is TRBJ2-3, the V gene TRBV28; 8 bases agree with TRBD1. The CDR3 consists of 15 residues. Germline V CDR1 and CDR2: MDHEN, SYDVKM. V lost 5 bases, J lost 2 bases, and 6 bases stayed unmatched.

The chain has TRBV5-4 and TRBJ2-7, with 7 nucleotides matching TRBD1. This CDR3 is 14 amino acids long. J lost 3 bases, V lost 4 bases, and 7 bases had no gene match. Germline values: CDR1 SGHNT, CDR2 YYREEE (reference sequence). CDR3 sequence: CASSKGAKSYEQYF. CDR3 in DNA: TGTGCCAGCAGCAAGGGGGCGAAAAGCTACGAGCAGTACTTC.

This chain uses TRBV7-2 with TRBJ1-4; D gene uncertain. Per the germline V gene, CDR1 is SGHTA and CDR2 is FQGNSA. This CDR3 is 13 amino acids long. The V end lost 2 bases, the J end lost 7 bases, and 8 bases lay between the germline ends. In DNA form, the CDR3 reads TGTGCCAGCAGCTTATTACTGAGTGAAAAACTGTTTTTT. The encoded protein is CASSLLLSEKLFF.

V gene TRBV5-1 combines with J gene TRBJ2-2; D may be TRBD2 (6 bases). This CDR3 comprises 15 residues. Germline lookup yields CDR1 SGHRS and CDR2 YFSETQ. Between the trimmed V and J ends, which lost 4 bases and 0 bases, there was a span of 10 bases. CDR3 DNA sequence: TGCGCCAGCAGCCCGGAGGGCTCGAACACCGGGGAGCTGTTTTTT. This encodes CASSPEGSNTGELFF.

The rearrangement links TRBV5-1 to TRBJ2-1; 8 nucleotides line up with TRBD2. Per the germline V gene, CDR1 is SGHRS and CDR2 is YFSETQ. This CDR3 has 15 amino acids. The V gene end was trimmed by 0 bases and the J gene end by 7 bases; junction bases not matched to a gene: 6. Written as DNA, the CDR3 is TGCGCCAGCAGCTTGGGAGAGGCGGGAGGTAATGAGCAGTTCTTC. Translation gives CASSLGEAGGNEQFF.

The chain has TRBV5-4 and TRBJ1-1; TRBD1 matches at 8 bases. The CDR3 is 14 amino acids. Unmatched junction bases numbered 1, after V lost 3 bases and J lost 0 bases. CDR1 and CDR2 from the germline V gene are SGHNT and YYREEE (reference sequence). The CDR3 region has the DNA TGTGCCAGCAGCTCGGACAGGGTGAACACTGAAGCTTTCTTT. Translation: CASSSDRVNTEAFF.

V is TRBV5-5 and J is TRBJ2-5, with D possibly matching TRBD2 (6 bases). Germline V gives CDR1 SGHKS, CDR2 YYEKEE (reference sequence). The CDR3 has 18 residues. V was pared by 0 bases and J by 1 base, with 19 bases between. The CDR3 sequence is CASSLAGSMAGTQETQYF. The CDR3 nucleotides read TGTGCCAGCAGCTTGGCGGGCTCGATGGCGGGGACCCAAGAGACCCAGTACTTC.

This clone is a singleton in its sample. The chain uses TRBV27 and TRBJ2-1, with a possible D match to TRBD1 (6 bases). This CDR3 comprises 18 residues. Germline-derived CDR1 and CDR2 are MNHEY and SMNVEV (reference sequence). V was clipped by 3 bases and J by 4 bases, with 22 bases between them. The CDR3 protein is CASSFRTDHYSMYNEQFF. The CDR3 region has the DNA TGTGCCAGCAGTTTCCGGACAGACCATTACAGTATGTACAATGAGCAGTTCTTC.

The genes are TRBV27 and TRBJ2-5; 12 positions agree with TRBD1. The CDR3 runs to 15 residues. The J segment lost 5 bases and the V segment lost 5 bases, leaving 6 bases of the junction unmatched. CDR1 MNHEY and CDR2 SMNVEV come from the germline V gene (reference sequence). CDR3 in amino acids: CASSPGTGGVETQYF. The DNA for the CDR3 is TGTGCCAGCAGTCCCGGGACAGGGGGCGTCGAGACCCAGTACTTC.

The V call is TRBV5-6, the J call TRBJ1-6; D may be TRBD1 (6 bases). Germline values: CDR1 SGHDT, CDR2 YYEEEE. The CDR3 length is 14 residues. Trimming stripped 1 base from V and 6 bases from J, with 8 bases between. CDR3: CASSLNRANSPLHF. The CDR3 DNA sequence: TGTGCCAGCAGCTTGAACAGGGCTAATTCACCCCTCCACTTT.

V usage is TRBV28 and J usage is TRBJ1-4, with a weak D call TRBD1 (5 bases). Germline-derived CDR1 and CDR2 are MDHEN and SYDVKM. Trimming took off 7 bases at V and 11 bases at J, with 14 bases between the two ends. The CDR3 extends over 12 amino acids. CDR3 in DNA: TGTGCCAGCAACCTAAGGGGTGGGAAACTGTTTTTT. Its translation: CASNLRGGKLFF.

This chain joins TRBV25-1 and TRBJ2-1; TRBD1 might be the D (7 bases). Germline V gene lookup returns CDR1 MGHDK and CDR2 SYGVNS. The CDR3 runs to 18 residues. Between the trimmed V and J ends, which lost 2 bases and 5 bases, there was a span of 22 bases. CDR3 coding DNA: TGTGCCAGCAGTGAAAAACAGGGGAGGTCCCTCCGGGACAATGAGCAGTTCTTC. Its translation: CASSEKQGRSLRDNEQFF.

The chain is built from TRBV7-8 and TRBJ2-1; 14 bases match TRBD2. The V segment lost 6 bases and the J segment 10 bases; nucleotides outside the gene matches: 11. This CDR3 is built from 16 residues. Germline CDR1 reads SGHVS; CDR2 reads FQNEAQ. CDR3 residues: CASRTAGTSGRGEQFF. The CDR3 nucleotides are TGTGCCAGCAGAACAGCGGGGACTAGCGGGAGAGGCGAGCAGTTCTTC.

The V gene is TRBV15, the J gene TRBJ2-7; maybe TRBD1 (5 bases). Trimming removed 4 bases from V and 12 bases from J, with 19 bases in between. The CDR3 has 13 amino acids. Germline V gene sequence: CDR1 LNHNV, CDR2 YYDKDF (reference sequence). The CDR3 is CATSTNRQFRRYF. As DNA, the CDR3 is TGTGCCACCAGCACTAACCGACAGTTCCGCAGGTACTTC.

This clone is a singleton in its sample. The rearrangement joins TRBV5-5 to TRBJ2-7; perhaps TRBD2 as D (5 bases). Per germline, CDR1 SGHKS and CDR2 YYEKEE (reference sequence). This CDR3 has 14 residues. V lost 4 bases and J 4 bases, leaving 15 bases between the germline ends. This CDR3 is CASSPGPGIYEQYF. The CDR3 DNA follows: TGTGCCAGCAGCCCCGGACCGGGGATTTACGAGCAGTACTTC.